Sequencing of this TCR beta chain was carried out in a study of technical replicates of blood from a handful of donors. CDR3 size: 12 residues. CDR1 and CDR2 from the germline V gene are MNHEY and SMNVEV (reference sequence). With V trimmed by 10 bases and J by 7 bases, 10 bases remained unmatched. Some clones are missing from TCRdb's copy, which holds only in-frame ones; the method was immunoSEQ multiplex PCR. The table has over 90,000 clones, around 95% seen once. V gene TRBV27 combines with J gene TRBJ2-7, with 7 positions matching TRBD1. The TCR sequence derives from a human donor in good health. Sequences were obtained from T cells isolated from PBMCs. The CDR3, as DNA: TGTGCCACCCAAACAGGGGCGAGGGAGCAGTACTTC. This gives the protein CATQTGAREQYF.